The 19 T cell receptor beta chains below were found in one sample sequenced in a study of Ad26.COV2.S vaccination and SARS-CoV-2 variants. Treatment of the sample: some 19 received Ad26.COV2.S at low or high dose, single or two shots; about 5 received placebo; per-sample allocation not given. Repertoires come from day 63 after the first vaccine or placebo injection. Data came from immunoSEQ multiplex PCR; TCRdb stores just in-frame clones and leaves some out. This table holds roughly 270,000 clones, more than 70% found once. Sequencing used peripheral blood, obtained in a trial of Ad26.COV2.S vaccine versus placebo. The receptor source for this set is a person aged 18-65 years who received the Ad26.COV2.S COVID-19 vaccine or a placebo.

The chain couples TRBV11-2 to TRBJ2-1; either TRBD1 or TRBD2 may supply D (5 bases each). This CDR3 has 14 residues. Germline CDR1 is SGHAT and CDR2 is FQNNGV. V lost 6 bases and J lost 8, with 17 bases in between. CDR3 DNA sequence: TGTGCCAGCAGTTGGGGGAGTCAATACGATGAGCAGTTCTTC. Residues: CASSWGSQYDEQFF.

J is TRBJ2-7 and V is TRBV27; 8 nucleotides agree with TRBD2. The CDR3 is 17 amino acids. The V segment lost 2 bases and the J segment 4 bases; nucleotides outside the gene matches: 13. In germline, CDR1 is MNHEY, CDR2 SMNVEV (reference sequence). CDR3: CASSLGEGSGGLYEQYF. The CDR3 DNA follows: TGTGCCAGCAGTTTAGGGGAGGGGAGCGGGGGTCTGTACGAGCAGTACTTC.

The chain combines TRBV19 with TRBJ1-5; tentative D call: TRBD1 (5 bases). Germline V gives CDR1 LNHDA, CDR2 SQIVND (reference sequence). V lost 4 bases, J lost 5 bases, and 15 bases lay in between. The CDR3 has 15 amino acids. CDR3 in DNA: TGTGCCAGTAGTACTAGACAGAGTGTATATCAGCCCCAGCATTTT. This encodes CASSTRQSVYQPQHF.

This clone has just one count. The chain combines TRBV5-8 with TRBJ2-1; TRBD1 might be the D (5 bases). This CDR3 spans 15 amino acids. V was trimmed by 1 base and J by 3 bases, leaving 11 bases between them. Germline CDR1 reads SGHTS; CDR2 reads YDEGEE. Here the CDR3 DNA reads TGTGCCAGCAGCTTGCGTAGACAGAACTACAATGAGCAGTTCTTC. Translation gives CASSLRRQNYNEQFF.

V gene TRBV13 combines with J gene TRBJ1-1; maybe TRBD1 (5 bases). The CDR3 contains 14 residues. Germline values: CDR1 PRHDT, CDR2 FYEKMQ (reference sequence). Trimming stripped 5 bases from V and 0 bases from J, with 10 bases between. The CDR3 sequence is CASSLQTVNTEAFF. CDR3 nucleotides: TGTGCCAGCAGCCTACAGACAGTGAACACTGAAGCTTTCTTT.

This chain joins TRBV6-4 and TRBJ1-2; tentative D call: TRBD1 (5 bases). Trimming took 4 bases from V and 0 from J, leaving 6 bases between them. Germline V gene lookup returns CDR1 MRHNA and CDR2 SNTAGT. This CDR3 spans 13 amino acids. This CDR3 is CASSGTSNYGYTF. The CDR3 DNA is TGTGCCAGCAGTGGGACATCTAACTATGGCTACACCTTC.

The gene calls are TRBV30 and TRBJ1-2; D might be TRBD1 (6 bases). Trimming removed 0 bases at V and 8 bases at J, with 16 bases between. Per the germline V gene, CDR1 is GTSNPN and CDR2 is SVGIG (reference sequence). This CDR3 has 14 residues. This CDR3 reads CAWSVQGGSGGYTF. CDR3 nucleotide sequence: TGTGCCTGGAGTGTACAAGGGGGATCGGGGGGCTACACCTTC.

V usage is TRBV24-1 and J usage is TRBJ1-2; D not certain. CDR1 is KGHDR and CDR2 is SFDVKD in the germline V gene. V lost 9 bases, J lost 6 bases, and 7 bases lay in between. The CDR3 totals 10 residues. As DNA, the CDR3 is TGTGCCACCCGGAAGAATGGCTACACCTTC. It specifies CATRKNGYTF.

This clone was seen once. The J gene is TRBJ1-1, the V gene TRBV7-8; 7 bases align to TRBD1. CDR1 and CDR2 (germline): SGHVS, FQNEAQ. J lost 0 bases, V lost 2 bases, and 6 bases had no gene match. The CDR3 consists of 16 residues. Written as DNA, the CDR3 is TGTGCCAGCAGCTTATTTGGACAGGTTCTGAACACTGAAGCTTTCTTT. This encodes CASSLFGQVLNTEAFF.

In its sample, this clone was seen a few times. The chain recombines TRBV7-3 with TRBJ2-2; no firm D call. V lost 5 bases and J 8 bases, leaving 9 bases between the germline ends. The CDR3 spans 12 residues. Germline V CDR1 and CDR2: SGHTA, FQGTGA. The DNA of the CDR3 is TGTGCCAGCAGCCCCCAGAGTGGGGAGCTGTTTTTT. Translating gives CASSPQSGELFF.

The chain links TRBV11-3 to TRBJ2-2; maybe TRBD2 (5 bases). CDR3 length: 14 residues. CDR1 and CDR2 (germline): SGHNT, YENEEA. The V and J ends lost 5 bases and 4 bases respectively, with 11 bases between them. In DNA, the CDR3 is TGTGCCAGCAGCAGGGCGGGTAGCACCGGGGAGCTGTTTTTT. Encoded protein: CASSRAGSTGELFF.

This chain links TRBV10-1 with TRBJ2-3; D uncertain. CDR1 is WNHNN, CDR2 SYGVQD, per germline (reference sequence). The V end was cut by 0 bases, the J end by 5 bases, with 6 bases between. The CDR3 is made up of 13 amino acids. The CDR3 is CASSESRRDTQYF. In nucleotides, the CDR3 is TGCGCCAGCAGTGAGTCCCGGCGAGATACGCAGTATTTT.

V is TRBV5-6 and J is TRBJ1-1; D is unresolved. Trimming cost V 0 bases and J 3 bases, with 9 bases left between them. Germline CDR1 reads SGHDT; CDR2 reads YYEEEE. The CDR3 is 14 residues long. CDR3 protein: CASSLAGSDTEAFF. As DNA, the CDR3 is TGTGCCAGCAGCTTGGCGGGCTCGGACACTGAAGCTTTCTTT.

This clone came up once. The CDR3, as DNA: TGTGCCAGCAGGGACGGACAAGCAACTAATGAAAAACTGTTTTTT. As protein: CASRDGQATNEKLFF. The V call is TRBV6-5, the J call TRBJ1-4, with D maybe TRBD1 (5 bases). Deletions cut 6 bases from V and 0 bases from J, with 11 bases between. Per germline, CDR1 MNHEY and CDR2 SVGAGI. The CDR3 has 15 residues.

The table lists this clone with a count of one. This chain uses TRBV5-5 with TRBJ1-1; unclear D gene. This CDR3 is built from 13 residues. V lost 1 base and J lost 1, with 5 bases in between. Germline CDR1 reads SGHKS; CDR2 reads YYEKEE (reference sequence). The CDR3 DNA reads as TGTGCCAGCAGCTTGTGGGGGAACACTGAAGCTTTCTTT. This sequence encodes CASSLWGNTEAFF. Combining the CDR3 with reference TRBV5-5 and TRBJ1-1 gives the whole variable domain DAGVTQSPTHLIKTRGQQVTLRCSPISGHKSVSWYQQVLGQGPQFIFQYYEKEERGRGNFPDRFSARQFPNYSSELNVNALLLGDSALYLCASSLWGNTEAFFGQGTRLTVV.

This rearrangement joins TRBV20-1 to TRBJ2-5; D perhaps matches TRBD1 (6 bases). Germline V gene data show CDR1 as DFQATT and CDR2 as SNEGSKA (reference sequence). V lost 3 bases and J lost 5, with 10 bases in between. The CDR3 consists of 12 residues. CDR3 nucleotide sequence: TGCAGTGCTAGTTCCGACAGGGAGACCCAGTACTTC. It codes for CSASSDRETQYF.

This sequence joins TRBV6-6 and TRBJ2-6, with no clear D. Germline V gene sequence: CDR1 MNHNY, CDR2 SVGAGI (reference sequence). The CDR3 consists of 15 residues. V was pared by 0 bases and J by 1 base, with 4 bases between. For the CDR3, the DNA is TGTGCCAGCAGTTACTCATCGTCTGGGGCCAACGTCCTGACTTTC. This codes for CASSYSSSGANVLTF.

This clone was detected only a few times. The V and J genes are TRBV5-4 and TRBJ2-3, with 9 positions matching TRBD2. With 3 bases clipped from V and 8 bases from J, the junction kept 10 bases outside the gene matches. The germline V gene has CDR1 SGHNT and CDR2 YYREEE (reference sequence). CDR3 length: 15 residues. CDR3 protein: CASSYTGTSTGTQYF. The CDR3 nucleotides read TGTGCCAGCAGCTACACCGGGACTAGCACCGGTACGCAGTATTTT. Together with reference TRBV5-4 and TRBJ2-3, the CDR3 gives the full variable domain: ETGVTQSPTHLIKTRGQQVTLRCSSQSGHNTVSWYQQALGQGPQFIFQYYREEENGRGNFPPRFSGLQFPNYSSELNVNALELDDSALYLCASSYTGTSTGTQYFGPGTRLTVL.

This clone was seen more than once but under ten times. The chain employs TRBV6-5 and TRBJ2-1; 10 bases map to TRBD2. Germline V gives CDR1 MNHEY, CDR2 SVGAGI. This CDR3 region has 14 residues. The junction had 9 bases not matched to a gene; V was cut back by 6 bases and J by 10 bases. CDR3 DNA: TGTGCCAGCAGCTCCGGACTAGCGGAAACCGAGCAGTTCTTC. This sequence encodes CASSSGLAETEQFF.